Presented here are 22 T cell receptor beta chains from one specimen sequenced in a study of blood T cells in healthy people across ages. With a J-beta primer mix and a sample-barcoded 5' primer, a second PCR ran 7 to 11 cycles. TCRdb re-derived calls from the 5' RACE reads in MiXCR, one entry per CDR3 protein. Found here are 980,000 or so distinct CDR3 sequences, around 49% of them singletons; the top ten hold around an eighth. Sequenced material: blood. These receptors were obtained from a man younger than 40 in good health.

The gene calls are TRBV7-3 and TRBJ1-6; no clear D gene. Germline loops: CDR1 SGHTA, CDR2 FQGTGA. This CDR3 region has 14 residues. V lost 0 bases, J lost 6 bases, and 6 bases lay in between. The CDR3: CASSLTGRNSPLHF. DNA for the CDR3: TGTGCCAGCAGCTTAACAGGGCGTAATTCACCCCTCCACTTT.

Here the CDR3 reads CASSLDRLGAEAFF. The DNA for the CDR3 is TGCGCCAGCAGCCTCGACAGGCTGGGAGCTGAAGCTTTCTTT. The genes are TRBV4-3 and TRBJ1-1; weak D call: TRBD1 (6 bases). The CDR3 spans 14 residues. Germline CDR1 is LGHNA and CDR2 is YSLEER. Trimming shortened V by 4 bases and J by 6 bases, and 15 bases separated the two germline ends.

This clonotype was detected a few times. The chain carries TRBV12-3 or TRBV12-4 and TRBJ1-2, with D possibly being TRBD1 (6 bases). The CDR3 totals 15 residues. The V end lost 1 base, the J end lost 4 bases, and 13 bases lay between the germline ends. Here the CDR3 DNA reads TGTGCCAGCAGTTTAGGCAGGGGCTGGAGCTATGGCTACACCTTC. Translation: CASSLGRGWSYGYTF.

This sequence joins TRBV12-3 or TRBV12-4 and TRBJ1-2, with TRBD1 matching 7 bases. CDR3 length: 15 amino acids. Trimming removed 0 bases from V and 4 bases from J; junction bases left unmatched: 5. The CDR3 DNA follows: TGTGCCAGCAGTTTAGCGCAGGGGGGGGCCTATGGCTACACCTTC. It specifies CASSLAQGGAYGYTF.

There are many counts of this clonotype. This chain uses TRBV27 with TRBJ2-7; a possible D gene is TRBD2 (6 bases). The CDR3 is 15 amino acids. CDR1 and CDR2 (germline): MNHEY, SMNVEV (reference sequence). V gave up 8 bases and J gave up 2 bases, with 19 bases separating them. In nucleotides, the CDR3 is TGTGCCAGCCGTTCTGGAGGGACGGCAGCCTACGAGCAGTACTTC. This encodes CASRSGGTAAYEQYF.

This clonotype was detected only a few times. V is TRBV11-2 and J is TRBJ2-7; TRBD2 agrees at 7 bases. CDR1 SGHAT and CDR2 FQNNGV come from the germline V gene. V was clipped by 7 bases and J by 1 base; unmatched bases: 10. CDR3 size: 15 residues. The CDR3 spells CASTLDTGGSYEQYF. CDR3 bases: TGTGCCAGCACCCTAGACACGGGGGGTTCCTACGAGCAGTACTTC.

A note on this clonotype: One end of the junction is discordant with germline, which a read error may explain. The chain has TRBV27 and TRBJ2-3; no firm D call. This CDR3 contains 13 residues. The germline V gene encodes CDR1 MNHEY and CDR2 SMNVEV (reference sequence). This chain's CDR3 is CASCLSPAYTQYF. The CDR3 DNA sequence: TGTGCCAGCTGTTTGAGTCCCGCTTATACGCAGTATTTT.

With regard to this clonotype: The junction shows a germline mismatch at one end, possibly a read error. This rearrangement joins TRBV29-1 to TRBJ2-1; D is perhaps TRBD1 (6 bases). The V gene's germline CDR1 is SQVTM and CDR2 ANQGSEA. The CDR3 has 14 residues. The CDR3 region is CSVATGSAYSEQFF. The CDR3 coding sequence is TGCAGCGTAGCCACAGGGTCGGCCTACAGTGAGCAGTTCTTC.

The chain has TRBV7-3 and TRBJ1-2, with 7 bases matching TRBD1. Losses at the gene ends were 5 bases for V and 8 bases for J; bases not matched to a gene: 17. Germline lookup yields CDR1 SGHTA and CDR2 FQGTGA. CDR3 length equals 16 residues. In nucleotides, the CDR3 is TGTGCCAGCAGCCCTAACAGGGGCATCCCTACGAGGGGCTACACCTTC. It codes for CASSPNRGIPTRGYTF.

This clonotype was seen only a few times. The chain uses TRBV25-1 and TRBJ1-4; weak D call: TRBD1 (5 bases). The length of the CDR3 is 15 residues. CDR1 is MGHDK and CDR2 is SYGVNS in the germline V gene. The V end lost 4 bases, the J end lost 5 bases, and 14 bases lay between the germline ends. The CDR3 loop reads CASSGGTLENEKLFF. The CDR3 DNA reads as TGTGCCAGCAGTGGAGGGACTTTAGAAAATGAAAAACTGTTTTTT.

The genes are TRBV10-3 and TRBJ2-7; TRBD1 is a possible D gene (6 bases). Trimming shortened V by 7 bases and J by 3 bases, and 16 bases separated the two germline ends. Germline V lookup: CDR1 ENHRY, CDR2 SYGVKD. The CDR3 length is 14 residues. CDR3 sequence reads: CAINETGIRYEQYF. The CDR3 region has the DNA TGTGCCATCAATGAAACAGGGATACGCTACGAGCAGTACTTC.

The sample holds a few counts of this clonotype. The CDR3 sequence: CSAPPQPGGGYTF. As DNA, the CDR3 is TGCAGTGCTCCGCCTCAGCCCGGTGGTGGCTACACCTTC. This sequence joins TRBV20-1 and TRBJ1-2; no clear D gene. The CDR3 runs to 13 residues. The germline CDR1 and CDR2 sequences are DFQATT and SNEGSKA (reference sequence). V shed 5 bases and J shed 7 bases, with 17 bases lying between them.

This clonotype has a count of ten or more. CDR3: CASSPTGGEQFF. The CDR3 bases are TGTGCCAGCAGCCCCACAGGGGGTGAGCAGTTCTTC. The chain is built from TRBV7-2 and TRBJ2-1; 8 nucleotides line up with TRBD1. This CDR3 is 12 amino acids long. V lost 5 bases, J lost 9 bases, and 3 bases stayed unmatched. Germline CDR1 is SGHTA and CDR2 is FQGNSA.

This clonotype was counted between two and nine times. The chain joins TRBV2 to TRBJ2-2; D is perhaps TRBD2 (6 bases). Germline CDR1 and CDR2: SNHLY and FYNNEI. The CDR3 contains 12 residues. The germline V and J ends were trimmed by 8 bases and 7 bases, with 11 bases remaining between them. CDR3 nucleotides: TGTGCCAGCCGGCCCGGGGGCGGGGAGCTGTTTTTT. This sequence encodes CASRPGGGELFF.

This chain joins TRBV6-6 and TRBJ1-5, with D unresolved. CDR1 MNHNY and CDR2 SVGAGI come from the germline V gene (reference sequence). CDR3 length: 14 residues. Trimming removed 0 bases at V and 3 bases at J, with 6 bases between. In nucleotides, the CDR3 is TGTGCCAGCAGTTACTCGCCAGCCAATCAGCCCCAGCATTTT. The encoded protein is CASSYSPANQPQHF.

The CDR3 here is CASSLVPLGRGTEAFF. The DNA of the CDR3 is TGTGCCAGCAGTTTAGTGCCCCTGGGAAGGGGAACTGAAGCTTTCTTT. The chain couples TRBV12-3 or TRBV12-4 to TRBJ1-1, with D maybe TRBD1 (5 bases). The germline V and J ends were trimmed by 1 base and 5 bases, with 17 bases remaining between them. The CDR3 runs 16 residues.

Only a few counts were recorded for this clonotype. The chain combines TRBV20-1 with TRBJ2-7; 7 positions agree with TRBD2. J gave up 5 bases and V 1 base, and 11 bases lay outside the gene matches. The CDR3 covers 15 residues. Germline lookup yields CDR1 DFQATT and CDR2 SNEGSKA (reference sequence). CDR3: CSARGSLASLHEQYF. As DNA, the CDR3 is TGCAGTGCTAGAGGGTCACTAGCGAGTCTCCACGAGCAGTACTTC.

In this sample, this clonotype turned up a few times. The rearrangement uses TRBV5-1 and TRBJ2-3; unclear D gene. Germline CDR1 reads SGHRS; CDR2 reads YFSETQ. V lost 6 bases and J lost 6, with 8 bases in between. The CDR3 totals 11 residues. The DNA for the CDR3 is TGCGCCAGCACCCTTGAGGATACGCAGTATTTT. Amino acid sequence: CASTLEDTQYF.

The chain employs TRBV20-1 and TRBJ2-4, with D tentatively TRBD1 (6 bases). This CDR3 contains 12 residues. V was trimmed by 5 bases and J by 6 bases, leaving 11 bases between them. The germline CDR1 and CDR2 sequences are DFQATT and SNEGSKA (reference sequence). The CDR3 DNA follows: TGCAGTGCTTCCCAACAGGGAAACATTCAGTACTTC. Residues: CSASQQGNIQYF.

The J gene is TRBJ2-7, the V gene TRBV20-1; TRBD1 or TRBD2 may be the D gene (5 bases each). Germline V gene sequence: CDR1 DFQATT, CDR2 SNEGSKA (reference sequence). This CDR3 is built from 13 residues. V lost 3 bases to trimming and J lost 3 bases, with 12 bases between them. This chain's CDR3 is CSASSGTGYEQYF. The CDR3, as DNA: TGCAGTGCTAGTTCCGGGACGGGCTACGAGCAGTACTTC.

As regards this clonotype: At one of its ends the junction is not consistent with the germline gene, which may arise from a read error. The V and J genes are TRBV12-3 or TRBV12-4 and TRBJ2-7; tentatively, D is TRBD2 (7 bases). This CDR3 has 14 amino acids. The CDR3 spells CASSLGGGGYGQYF. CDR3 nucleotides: TGTGCCAGCAGTTTAGGTGGCGGGGGCTACGGGCAGTACTTC.

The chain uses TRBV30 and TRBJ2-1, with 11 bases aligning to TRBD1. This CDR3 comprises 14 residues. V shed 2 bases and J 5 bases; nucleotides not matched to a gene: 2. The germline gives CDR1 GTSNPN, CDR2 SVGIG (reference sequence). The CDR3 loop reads CAWSKGQGDNEQFF. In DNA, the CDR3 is TGTGCCTGGAGTAAGGGACAGGGGGACAATGAGCAGTTCTTC.